One and the same sample provided the 13 T cell receptor beta chains below, sequenced in a study of cytomegalovirus exposure and HLA in healthy donors. The table came from immunoSEQ multiplex PCR; TCRdb's copy has only in-frame clones and leaves some out. The sample has around 250,000 clones; less than 95% are singletons. Sequences were obtained from PBMCs. These receptors all come from a woman aged 25 to 39 in good health and CMV-seronegative.

This clone was detected only a few times. V is TRBV7-2 and J is TRBJ2-1; the match to TRBD2 covers 12 bases. V was pared by 4 bases and J by 8 bases, with 6 bases of the junction left unmatched. Germline V gene data show CDR1 as SGHTA and CDR2 as FQGNSA. This CDR3 contains 15 residues. CDR3 loop: CASSSGLAGIHEQFF. The CDR3 DNA reads TGTGCCAGCAGCTCCGGACTAGCGGGAATCCATGAGCAGTTCTTC.

V is TRBV4-1 and J is TRBJ1-2, with 7 nucleotides matching TRBD1. This CDR3 has 12 residues. Germline V gene data show CDR1 as MGHRA and CDR2 as YSYEKL. V lost 8 bases and J lost 3; bases outside the gene matches: 3. This chain's CDR3 is CASGGTDYGYTF. Written as DNA, the CDR3 is TGCGCCAGCGGTGGGACAGACTATGGCTACACCTTC.

This chain's CDR3 is CASSQPPGYEQYF. Here the CDR3 DNA reads TGTGCCAGCAGCCAACCTCCAGGGTACGAGCAGTACTTC. V usage is TRBV7-2 and J usage is TRBJ2-7, with a tentative D call TRBD1 (5 bases). Germline V gene data show CDR1 as SGHTA and CDR2 as FQGNSA. With 5 bases removed from V and 4 bases from J, the gap between germline ends came to 12 bases. This CDR3 contains 13 residues.

The chain links TRBV28 to TRBJ1-5; 7 bases map to TRBD1. The CDR3 covers 16 residues. Germline V gives CDR1 MDHEN, CDR2 SYDVKM. The V segment lost 5 bases and the J segment 6 bases; nucleotides outside the gene matches: 13. CDR3 region: CASSHLDRVPSQPQHF. CDR3 nucleotide sequence: TGTGCCAGCAGTCACCTTGACAGGGTCCCAAGTCAGCCCCAGCATTTT.

The chain employs TRBV5-6 and TRBJ2-1; 10 positions match TRBD2. Germline CDR1 is SGHDT and CDR2 is YYEEEE. The length of the CDR3 is 15 residues. After removal of 0 bases from V and 7 bases from J, the junction contained 4 bases not matched to a gene. CDR3 in amino acids: CASSLELAGMNEQFF. The CDR3, as DNA: TGTGCCAGCAGCTTGGAACTAGCGGGAATGAATGAGCAGTTCTTC.

The chain employs TRBV7-9 and TRBJ2-1, with D possibly matching TRBD2 (6 bases). Germline CDR1 SEHNR, CDR2 FQNEAQ (reference sequence). There are 16 residues in the CDR3. V lost 3 bases and J lost 5, with 17 bases in between. The CDR3 DNA follows: TGTGCCAGCAGCTTCGTTCCGGGACTCCACCACAATGAGCAGTTCTTC. It encodes CASSFVPGLHHNEQFF.

In DNA form, the CDR3 reads TGTGCCAGCAGCTTAGCCCAGGACGAGCAGTACTTC. It codes for CASSLAQDEQYF. The chain joins TRBV7-9 to TRBJ2-7; D not certain. Germline V gene sequence: CDR1 SEHNR, CDR2 FQNEAQ (reference sequence). V lost 0 bases and J lost 5, with 5 bases in between. CDR3 length: 12 residues. Full variable domain (remainder filled in from reference TRBV7-9 and TRBJ2-7): DTGVSQNPRHKITKRGQNVTFRCDPISEHNRLYWYRQTLGQGPEFLTYFQNEAQLEKSRLLSDRFSAERPKGSFSTLEIQRTEQGDSAMYLCASSLAQDEQYFGPGTRLTVT.

V is TRBV6-5 and J is TRBJ1-3; TRBD1 agrees at 9 bases. Trimming cost V 6 bases and J 2 bases; bases outside gene matches: 2. CDR1 and CDR2 from the germline V gene are MNHEY and SVGAGI. This CDR3 comprises 14 residues. The CDR3 DNA follows: TGTGCCAGCAGGCGACAGGGGGCTGGAAACACCATATATTTT. Translated, it gives CASRRQGAGNTIYF.

In its sample, this clone was seen once. The chain carries TRBV7-6 and TRBJ2-1; D possibly corresponds to TRBD1 (6 bases). The CDR3 is made up of 16 amino acids. Deletions cut 1 base from V and 0 bases from J, with 10 bases between. Germline V gives CDR1 SGHVS, CDR2 FNYEAQ. CDR3 bases: TGTGCCAGCAGCTTAGTAGGGGGACGCTCCTACAATGAGCAGTTCTTC. Translated: CASSLVGGRSYNEQFF.

The rearrangement joins TRBV12-5 to TRBJ2-7; D is unresolved. Germline CDR1 and CDR2: LGHNT and FRNRAP. The length of the CDR3 is 11 residues. V lost 5 bases to trimming and J lost 3 bases, with 5 bases between them. CDR3 residues: CASGPYYEQYF. As DNA, the CDR3 is TGTGCTAGTGGTCCCTACTACGAGCAGTACTTC.

The CDR3 DNA follows: TGCGCCAGCAGCCAAGTCACTGGGACCTACGAGCAGTACTTC. As protein: CASSQVTGTYEQYF. The chain couples TRBV4-3 to TRBJ2-7; D unresolved. V lost 1 base, J lost 2 bases, and 9 bases lay in between. The V gene's germline CDR1 is LGHNA and CDR2 YSLEER. This CDR3 has 14 amino acids.

This chain connects TRBV11-3 to TRBJ2-2, with 11 positions matching TRBD2. V dropped 3 bases and J dropped 0; count of bases not matched to a gene: 3. CDR1 and CDR2 from the germline V gene are SGHNT and YENEEA. This CDR3 has 17 residues. In DNA form, the CDR3 reads TGTGCCAGCAGCTTGTCTAGCGGGAGGTCGAACACCGGGGAGCTGTTTTTT. It codes for CASSLSSGRSNTGELFF.

The chain joins TRBV6-1 to TRBJ1-4, with unresolved D. CDR1 and CDR2 (germline): MNHNS, SASEGT. The CDR3 is 13 amino acids. With 2 bases removed from V and 10 bases from J, the gap between germline ends came to 11 bases. Here the CDR3 DNA reads TGTGCCAGCAGTGAACCCGGTAGTTTAAAACTGTTTTTT. Translating gives CASSEPGSLKLFF.